Below, 12 T cell receptor beta chains from the same sample are listed, as sequenced in a study of T cells after yellow fever vaccination. One entry per CDR3 protein, called by TCRdb with MiXCR from the 5' RACE reads. The table lists hundreds of thousands of distinct CDR3 sequences, 8% to 10% of them singletons, with roughly 18% in the top ten. The sequenced sample was PBMCs, obtained on the day of the first yellow fever vaccination. All receptors come from a man between 18 and 35 years old who received the YFV17D yellow fever vaccine.

This clonotype was detected many times. V and J are TRBV19 and TRBJ1-5; D possibly corresponds to TRBD1 (6 bases). CDR3 length: 14 residues. Germline CDR1 LNHDA, CDR2 SQIVND (reference sequence). V lost 5 bases to trimming and J lost 2 bases, with 10 bases between them. The CDR3 coding sequence is TGTGCCAGTAGTGCGGGGGGGCGCAATCAGCCCCAGCATTTT. Translated, it gives CASSAGGRNQPQHF.

This clonotype was recorded at least ten times. The chain combines TRBV29-1 with TRBJ1-1, with D maybe TRBD1 (6 bases). V lost 6 bases and J lost 0, with 14 bases in between. CDR1 SQVTM and CDR2 ANQGSEA come from the germline V gene. The CDR3 sequence is 14 residues long. The DNA for the CDR3 is TGCAGCGTGATGGGACATCTACTGAACACTGAAGCTTTCTTT. Translated, it gives CSVMGHLLNTEAFF.

The table lists this clonotype with a few counts. The V gene is TRBV30, the J gene TRBJ2-5; D ambiguous. From germline, CDR1 is GTSNPN and CDR2 SVGIG (reference sequence). This CDR3 has 17 amino acids. Trimming removed 1 base at V and 4 bases at J, with 22 bases between. The CDR3 region is CAWSAGSGGASIETQYF. In DNA, the CDR3 is TGTGCCTGGAGTGCAGGATCAGGCGGAGCATCCATAGAGACCCAGTACTTC.

This clonotype appeared many times. The chain uses TRBV5-4 and TRBJ1-2; D not resolved. There are 13 residues in the CDR3. The germline gives CDR1 SGHNT, CDR2 YYREEE (reference sequence). V lost 2 bases, J lost 3 bases, and 8 bases lay in between. The CDR3 bases are TGTGCCAGCAGCTTCGGACCCGACTATGGCTACACCTTC. As protein: CASSFGPDYGYTF.

This clonotype was found many times. CDR3 sequence: CASRTHRSGGSYEQYV. CDR3 nucleotides: TGTGCCAGCAGGACACACCGGTCGGGGGGCTCCTACGAGCAGTACGTC. The chain couples TRBV6-2 or TRBV6-3 to TRBJ2-7; 7 bases match TRBD2. The CDR3 sequence is 16 residues long. Trimming removed 6 bases from V and 0 bases from J; junction bases left unmatched: 11. The germline gives CDR1 MNHEY, CDR2 SVGEGT.

The chain carries TRBV5-1 and TRBJ2-3; maybe TRBD2 (5 bases). Looked up from germline, CDR1 is SGHRS and CDR2 is YFSETQ. This CDR3 has 15 residues. Trimming cost V 7 bases and J 0 bases, with 15 bases left between them. This chain's CDR3 is CASRSGLTSTDTQYF. DNA for the CDR3: TGCGCCAGCCGGAGTGGACTGACTAGCACAGATACGCAGTATTTT.

This clonotype was counted between two and nine times. Here the CDR3 reads CSARGPLAEDPTQFF. The CDR3, as DNA: TGCAGTGCTAGAGGTCCCCTAGCGGAGGACCCTACTCAGTTCTTC. The chain uses TRBV20-1 and TRBJ2-1, with 7 bases that match TRBD2. The germline CDR1 and CDR2 sequences are DFQATT and SNEGSKA (reference sequence). Trimming removed 1 base from V and 13 bases from J; junction bases left unmatched: 16. The CDR3 loop spans 15 amino acids.

This clonotype was counted ten times or more. J is TRBJ2-7 and V is TRBV6-5; 11 bases line up with TRBD2. The CDR3 has 15 amino acids. V lost 6 bases to trimming and J lost 4 bases; unmatched junction nucleotides: 8. Germline CDR1 reads MNHEY; CDR2 reads SVGAGI. CDR3 in amino acids: CASRPYASGGYEQYF. The CDR3 DNA sequence: TGTGCCAGCAGACCGTACGCTAGCGGGGGGTACGAGCAGTACTTC.

This clonotype was picked up many times. The chain links TRBV5-5 to TRBJ2-3, with D tentatively TRBD1 (6 bases). V dropped 0 bases and J dropped 2 bases, with 13 bases sitting between them. In germline, CDR1 is SGHKS, CDR2 YYEKEE (reference sequence). This CDR3 comprises 16 residues. The CDR3 loop is CASSLGAGAPTDTQYF. The CDR3 coding sequence is TGTGCCAGCAGCTTGGGTGCAGGGGCCCCCACAGATACGCAGTATTTT.

The J gene is TRBJ2-1, the V gene TRBV5-1, with D hard to call. This CDR3 contains 15 residues. V shed 2 bases and J shed 4 bases, with 13 bases lying between them. CDR1 and CDR2 (germline): SGHRS, YFSETQ. The CDR3 coding sequence is TGCGCCAGCAGCTTTCGGAGACCGACTTACAATGAGCAGTTCTTC. It yields the protein CASSFRRPTYNEQFF. The whole variable domain, remainder taken from reference TRBV5-1 and TRBJ2-1, is KAGVTQTPRYLIKTRGQQVTLSCSPISGHRSVSWYQQTPGQGLQFLFEYFSETQRNKGNFPGRFSGRQFSNSRSEMNVSTLELGDSALYLCASSFRRPTYNEQFFGPGTRLTVL.

This clonotype was seen only a few times. This chain connects TRBV6-1 to TRBJ2-1; a weak D match, TRBD2 (6 bases). The CDR3 is 13 amino acids. Germline lookup yields CDR1 MNHNS and CDR2 SASEGT. The V and J ends lost 6 bases and 10 bases respectively, with 16 bases between them. The DNA of the CDR3 is TGTGCCAGCAGGGAATATATGGCGGGGGAGCAGTTCTTC. It is translated as CASREYMAGEQFF.

Written as DNA, the CDR3 is TGTGCCAGCAGTTCCCGACCCCGGAACACTGAAGCTTTCTTT. Protein: CASSSRPRNTEAFF. The V and J genes are TRBV12-3 or TRBV12-4 and TRBJ1-1, with no clear D. This CDR3 has 14 amino acids. V lost 4 bases, J lost 1 base, and 10 bases lay in between.